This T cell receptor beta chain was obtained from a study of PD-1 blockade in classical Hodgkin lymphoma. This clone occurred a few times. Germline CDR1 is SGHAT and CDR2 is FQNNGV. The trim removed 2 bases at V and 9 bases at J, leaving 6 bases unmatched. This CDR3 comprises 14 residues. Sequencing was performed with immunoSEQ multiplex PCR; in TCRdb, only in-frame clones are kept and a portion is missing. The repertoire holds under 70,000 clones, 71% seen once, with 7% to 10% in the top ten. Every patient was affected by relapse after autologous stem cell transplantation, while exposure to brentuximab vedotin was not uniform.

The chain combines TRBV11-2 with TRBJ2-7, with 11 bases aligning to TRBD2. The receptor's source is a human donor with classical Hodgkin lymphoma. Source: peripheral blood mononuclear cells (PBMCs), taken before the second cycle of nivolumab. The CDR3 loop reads CASSLNSGGDLQYF. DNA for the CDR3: TGTGCCAGCAGCTTAAATAGCGGGGGGGATCTGCAGTACTTC.